This T cell receptor (beta chain) stems from a study of control samples from healthy donors and cancer patients. Only in-frame clones appear in the TCRdb table, and some are missing; sequencing was by immunoSEQ multiplex PCR. Of around 230,000 clones listed, roughly 94% are singletons. The germline V gene has CDR1 SGHAT and CDR2 FQNNGV. CDR3 length: 10 residues. Trimming took off 4 bases at V and 8 bases at J, with 5 bases between the two ends. This TCR was sampled from a man in his forties or fifties in good health. What was sequenced was blood. V and J are TRBV11-2 and TRBJ1-1; D remains ambiguous. CDR3 loop: CASSSGEAFF. The CDR3 DNA reads TGTGCCAGCAGCTCGGGAGAAGCTTTCTTT.